The subject of this entry is one T cell receptor beta chain. This record comes from a study of blood T cell repertoires in COVID-19. V was trimmed by 6 bases and J by 4 bases, leaving 10 bases between them. Germline V gene data show CDR1 as MNHEY and CDR2 as SVGEGT. The length of the CDR3 is 13 residues. In Seattle, patients joined the study during active infection and were tracked longitudinally. Sequenced by immunoSEQ multiplex PCR; TCRdb stores in-frame clones only, minus some. The repertoire holds some 260,000 clones, 88% seen once, with roughly 10% in the top ten. Material: peripheral blood. The sequence was collected from a woman aged 70-85 years with COVID-19, enrolled during active disease. The rearrangement links TRBV6-2 or TRBV6-3 to TRBJ1-5, with a tentative D call TRBD1 (6 bases). CDR3 residues: CASSDRTNQPQHF. The CDR3 nucleotides read TGTGCCAGCAGCGACAGGACTAATCAGCCCCAGCATTTT.